The entry that follows covers one TCR beta chain sequence. Uncontrolled infection, other autoimmune disease, pregnancy or lactation excluded patients. This specimen belongs to a study of T cells in Graves' hyperthyroidism and ophthalmopathy. TCR beta CDR3 regions were amplified from RNA. RT-PCR in the first round (using the HTBI primer set) targeted the TCR CDR3. TCRdb analysed the multiplex PCR reads with MiXCR anew, one entry per CDR3 protein. Of some 320,000 distinct CDR3 sequences in the sample, around 13% were seen once. Germline lookup yields CDR1 SQVTM and CDR2 ANQGSEA. The length of the CDR3 is 14 residues. V lost 5 bases and J lost 7; bases outside the gene matches: 6.

The receptor's source is a woman aged 40 to 49 with Graves' ophthalmopathy. Sequencing was carried out using blood. The chain combines TRBV29-1 with TRBJ2-1; 12 nucleotides match TRBD2. CDR3 nucleotides: TGCAGCGTTAGACTAGCGGGAGTTTATAATGAGCAGTTCTTC. Translation: CSVRLAGVYNEQFF.